The text below deals with one T cell receptor (beta chain). The sample holds a few counts of this clonotype. The specificity of this receptor is unknown. Base qualities are not provided; no much larger clone lies one nucleotide away. Relative to germline, V is 6 bases shorter and J is 1 base shorter, with 9 bases between their ends. The germline V gene (reference sequence) supplies CDR1 SEHNR and CDR2 FQNEAQ. Inclusive of the bounding cysteine and phenylalanine, the CDR3 is 13 residues long. Only the CDR3 DNA is retained, 39 bases long and in frame from the first base. This sample was included in a study of T-cell reconstitution after alpha-beta-depleted transplantation in children (dated by TCRdb to the mid-2010s). Concerning the study at large: The study quantitatively tracked T-cell immune reconstitution after TCRalphabeta/CD19-depleted allogeneic hematopoietic cell transplantation in children using TCR repertoire profiling.

Receptors were amplified or captured by PCR. TCRdb lists the instrument as Illumina HiSeq 2500. TCR library preparation used molecular barcoding, with unique molecular identifiers applied to normalize quantification of the TCRbeta repertoire. The public reads were quality trimmed at Q25 with fastp and then assembled into clones with MiXCR by TCRdb, keeping productive beta chains. Each entry merges the rows of one CDR3 protein and shows their most common DNA and genes. This sample has about 610,000 distinct CDR3 sequences in its table, and approximately 10% of those were observed once. The ten largest clones take up 3.5% to 5% of the sample.

The source was PBMCs from the stem cell graft donor, collected from the stem cell graft. The clonotype originates from a human donor who donated a stem cell graft to a child with acute myeloid leukemia. The sequence links TRBV7-9 to TRBJ1-1; too little of a D gene remains to name it. CDR3 sequence: CASRGGWNTEAFF. The sequence in DNA is TGTGCCAGCAGGGGAGGGTGGAACACTGAAGCTTTCTTT. The CDR3 plus the reference TRBV7-9 and TRBJ1-1 genes for the other parts give the full variable domain: DTGVSQNPRHKITKRGQNVTFRCDPISEHNRLYWYRQTLGQGPEFLTYFQNEAQLEKSRLLSDRFSAERPKGSFSTLEIQRTEQGDSAMYLCASRGGWNTEAFFGQGTRLTVV.